The present T cell receptor beta chain was sequenced within a study of CD8 T cells in Susac syndrome. A quantity of roughly 0.5 to 1 ug RNA underwent reverse transcription using random hexamers. Amplification of TCR beta CDR3 was carried out by immunoSEQ multiplex PCR, which covered 54 Vbeta and 13 Jbeta segments. TCRdb analysed the immunoSEQ multiplex PCR reads with MiXCR anew, one entry per CDR3 protein. The sample contains about 200,000 distinct CDR3 sequences, 75% to 95% of which appear only once. The authors sequenced TCR beta from blood CD8+ and CD4+ T cells. TEMRA cells underwent FACS enrichment and CD8+ and CD4+ T cells underwent negative isolation. CDR3 length: 17 residues. The junction had 12 bases not matched to a gene; V was cut back by 4 bases and J by 4 bases.

The TCR comes from a human donor with Susac syndrome. Sequencing was carried out using CD4+ T cells from PBMCs. The chain carries TRBV23-1 and TRBJ1-2; TRBD1 matches 10 bases. Being an ORF, TRBV23-1 has a function that is uncertain. CDR3 region: CASSRIRDRGSGYGYTF. The CDR3, as DNA: TGCGCCAGCAGTCGAATACGGGACAGGGGCTCGGGCTATGGCTACACCTTC.